What follows are 32 T cell receptor beta chains derived from one specimen sequenced in a study of a mutant IDH1 vaccine in newly diagnosed glioma (dated by TCRdb to about 2021). The intended sense of this specimen's time point label: baseline, week 1 (first vaccination visit). In the paper's terms, the treatment or condition label means: pre-vaccination baseline after standard-of-care therapy. The library came from the immunoSEQ multiplex PCR assay. In TCRdb, the immuneACCESS table is reduced to in-frame sequences with V and J assigned. These tables do not hold every clone; where another copy was compared, an unresolved V gene accounts for under half, and the others remain unexplained. The sample has some 90,000 clones on record, around 80% of them singletons. The ten largest clones represent around 5% of the sample. This material consisted of PBMCs, taken from a glioma patient treated with radiotherapy, temozolomide or both. All receptors derive from a man aged 40-50 years with glioma. Some clones in this sample may be carry-over from other donors' samples.

The CDR3 reads CASSLSPGLADEQFF. CDR3 in DNA: TGTGCCAGCAGCTTATCGCCGGGACTAGCGGACGAGCAGTTCTTC. The gene calls are TRBV7-9 and TRBJ2-1; 11 bases map to TRBD2. J lost 10 bases, V lost 2 bases, and 7 bases had no gene match. The CDR3 contains 15 residues. The germline gives CDR1 SEHNR, CDR2 FQNEAQ (reference sequence).

This clone was seen a handful of times. V is TRBV10-1 and J is TRBJ2-7, with D possibly matching TRBD1 (6 bases). The V and J ends lost 6 bases and 2 bases respectively, with 14 bases between them. In germline, CDR1 is WNHNN, CDR2 SYGVQD (reference sequence). This CDR3 comprises 14 residues. The chain's CDR3 is CASRSGVWPYEQYF. The CDR3, as DNA: TGCGCCAGCAGATCAGGGGTATGGCCCTACGAGCAGTACTTC.

The chain employs TRBV29-1 and TRBJ1-2; TRBD1 matches 8 bases. The CDR3 extends over 13 amino acids. The ends lost 8 bases at V and 0 bases at J; junction bases unmatched: 5. The germline V gene has CDR1 SQVTM and CDR2 ANQGSEA. CDR3 in DNA: TGCAGCACTGGACAGGGAGCTAACTATGGCTACACCTTC. Translated: CSTGQGANYGYTF.

The V gene is TRBV5-1, the J gene TRBJ2-3; D gene unclear. Germline V gene data show CDR1 as SGHRS and CDR2 as YFSETQ. The CDR3 runs 12 residues. V dropped 4 bases and J dropped 6 bases, with 9 bases sitting between them. This chain's CDR3 is CASSTTGDTQYF. DNA for the CDR3: TGCGCCAGCAGCACCACCGGTGATACGCAGTATTTT.

The chain links TRBV5-1 to TRBJ2-1; D possibly matches TRBD1 or TRBD2 (6 bases each). The CDR3 runs to 18 residues. V was pared by 2 bases and J by 1 base, with 19 bases between. The germline CDR1 and CDR2 sequences are SGHRS and YFSETQ. Here the CDR3 DNA reads TGCGCCAGCAGCTTCCAAAAAACCACAGGGAGGTCCTACAATGAGCAGTTCTTC. This translates into CASSFQKTTGRSYNEQFF. Complete variable domain (other parts from reference TRBV5-1 and TRBJ2-1): KAGVTQTPRYLIKTRGQQVTLSCSPISGHRSVSWYQQTPGQGLQFLFEYFSETQRNKGNFPGRFSGRQFSNSRSEMNVSTLELGDSALYLCASSFQKTTGRSYNEQFFGPGTRLTVL.

V usage is TRBV5-6 and J usage is TRBJ2-7, with 9 bases identical to TRBD2. CDR3 length: 15 residues. Germline V gives CDR1 SGHDT, CDR2 YYEEEE. V trimming: 1 base; J trimming: 4 bases; junction bases outside the gene matches: 6. CDR3: CASSLWGSGGYEQYF. CDR3 nucleotides: TGTGCCAGCAGCTTGTGGGGTAGCGGGGGTTACGAGCAGTACTTC.

The chain couples TRBV9 to TRBJ1-1; D may be TRBD1 (6 bases). Germline V gene data show CDR1 as SGDLS and CDR2 as YYNGEE. Trimming took off 4 bases at V and 6 bases at J, with 16 bases between the two ends. This CDR3 has 14 residues. CDR3 nucleotides: TGTGCCAGCAGCCCACTAACAGGGAGGGCTGAAGCTTTCTTT. Translating it yields CASSPLTGRAEAFF.

This sequence joins TRBV6-1 and TRBJ2-4; 7 bases align to TRBD1. Germline CDR1 reads MNHNS; CDR2 reads SASEGT. The trim removed 2 bases at V and 5 bases at J, leaving 6 bases unmatched. The CDR3 covers 15 residues. CDR3 DNA: TGTGCCAGCAGTGAAATGTTACAGGGGCAAAACATTCAGTACTTC. This translates into CASSEMLQGQNIQYF.

The chain joins TRBV7-8 to TRBJ2-3; TRBD2 is a possible D gene (5 bases). V was trimmed by 3 bases and J by 4 bases, leaving 11 bases between them. The CDR3 totals 14 residues. Germline V gene sequence: CDR1 SGHVS, CDR2 FQNEAQ. The CDR3 DNA follows: TGTGCCAGCAGCTTCGGAGGTTACGCAGATACGCAGTATTTT. Amino acid sequence: CASSFGGYADTQYF.

The chain employs TRBV6-5 and TRBJ1-1, with 9 bases matching TRBD1. V shed 7 bases, J shed 5 bases, and the junction held 8 bases outside the gene matches. The V gene's germline CDR1 is MNHEY and CDR2 SVGAGI. This CDR3 is built from 14 residues. The DNA for the CDR3 is TGTGCCAGCAACGACAGGGGGGCTAGGACTGAAGCTTTCTTT. Encoded protein: CASNDRGARTEAFF.

V and J are TRBV2 and TRBJ2-2, with D uncertain. Trimming cost V 7 bases and J 4 bases, with 13 bases left between them. CDR1 and CDR2 from the germline V gene are SNHLY and FYNNEI. CDR3 length: 14 amino acids. Here the CDR3 reads CASMTLGVTGELFF. The DNA of the CDR3 is TGTGCCAGCATGACGCTTGGGGTCACCGGGGAGCTGTTTTTT.

The V gene is TRBV13, the J gene TRBJ1-5; D remains ambiguous. V was pared by 3 bases and J by 2 bases, with 5 bases between. The CDR3 totals 13 residues. The germline gives CDR1 PRHDT, CDR2 FYEKMQ (reference sequence). The CDR3 sequence: CASSLQGNQPQHF. In DNA form, the CDR3 reads TGTGCCAGCAGCTTGCAGGGCAATCAGCCCCAGCATTTT.

This clone was picked up one time. This chain uses TRBV9 with TRBJ1-4, with D perhaps matching TRBD1 (6 bases). Germline CDR1 is SGDLS and CDR2 is YYNGEE. The V and J ends lost 3 bases and 4 bases respectively, with 13 bases between them. The CDR3 is 15 residues long. The CDR3 region is CASSDGQSFNEKLFF. CDR3 DNA: TGTGCCAGCAGCGACGGACAGAGCTTTAATGAAAAACTGTTTTTT. Using reference TRBV9 and TRBJ1-4 for the parts outside the CDR3, the full variable domain is DSGVTQTPKHLITATGQRVTLRCSPRSGDLSVYWYQQSLDQGLQFLIQYYNGEERAKGNILERFSAQQFPDLHSELNLSSLELGDSALYFCASSDGQSFNEKLFFGSGTQLSVL.

The chain links TRBV6-1 to TRBJ1-6; D is uncertain. The CDR3 totals 15 residues. Germline CDR1 and CDR2: MNHNS and SASEGT. V lost 2 bases and J lost 7, with 12 bases in between. The CDR3 DNA sequence: TGTGCCAGCAGTGAACTCAGGCAGAGCAATTCACCCCTCCACTTT. Its protein is CASSELRQSNSPLHF.

V usage is TRBV6-1 and J usage is TRBJ2-4; D possibly corresponds to TRBD2 (7 bases). Trimming cost V 7 bases and J 1 base, with 14 bases left between them. The germline gives CDR1 MNHNS, CDR2 SASEGT. The CDR3 contains 15 residues. The CDR3 DNA follows: TGTGCCAGCATTGGGGGGGCGTTCGCCAAAAACATTCAGTACTTC. It encodes CASIGGAFAKNIQYF.

This chain connects TRBV6-5 to TRBJ2-7, with 9 positions matching TRBD1. V trimming: 0 bases; J trimming: 4 bases; junction bases outside the gene matches: 1. Germline V CDR1 and CDR2: MNHEY, SVGAGI. The CDR3 is 14 amino acids. CDR3 nucleotides: TGTGCCAGCAGTTACTCGGACAGGGGTTACGAGCAGTACTTC. As protein: CASSYSDRGYEQYF.

With respect to this clone: One junction end disagrees with the germline gene, perhaps due to a read error. This chain links TRBV11-2 with TRBJ2-2; 9 positions agree with TRBD2. Per germline, CDR1 SGHAT and CDR2 FQNNGV. The CDR3 is 15 residues long. DNA for the CDR3: TGTGCCAGCACCTTAGGACTAGCGAGCGCCGGGGAGCTGTTTTTT. Translated: CASTLGLASAGELFF.

The rearrangement joins TRBV29-1 to TRBJ1-2; tentatively, D is TRBD1 (6 bases). Trimming cost V 6 bases and J 2 bases, with 10 bases left between them. The CDR3 spans 12 residues. CDR1 and CDR2 (germline): SQVTM, ANQGSEA. The CDR3 nucleotides are TGCAGCGTCGCCGGACAGAACTATGGCTACACCTTC. It specifies CSVAGQNYGYTF.

This chain links TRBV6-6 with TRBJ1-2; D is uncertain. Trimming shortened V by 2 bases and J by 8 bases, and 18 bases separated the two germline ends. Per the germline V gene, CDR1 is MNHNY and CDR2 is SVGAGI (reference sequence). This CDR3 contains 15 residues. The DNA for the CDR3 is TGTGCCAGCAGTTACGCCGAGGGAGGCGGGCTCGGCTACACCTTC. This codes for CASSYAEGGGLGYTF.

The chain combines TRBV5-4 with TRBJ1-2; weak D call: TRBD1 (5 bases). CDR3 size: 13 residues. Trimming cost V 0 bases and J 5 bases, with 8 bases left between them. Germline assignment: CDR1 SGHNT and CDR2 YYREEE (reference sequence). This CDR3 reads CASSLDQGYGYTF. Here the CDR3 DNA reads TGTGCCAGCAGCTTGGACCAGGGTTATGGCTACACCTTC.

V usage is TRBV18 and J usage is TRBJ1-6, with D perhaps TRBD1 (6 bases). Trimming removed 2 bases from V and 10 bases from J, with 15 bases in between. The CDR3 has 15 amino acids. Germline CDR1 reads KGHSH; CDR2 reads LQKENI. DNA for the CDR3: TGTGCCAGCTCACCAAGTTCACAGGGAGGATCACCCCTCCACTTT. Translated: CASSPSSQGGSPLHF.

The chain carries TRBV19 and TRBJ1-5; D ambiguous. The CDR3 is 15 residues long. The germline CDR1 and CDR2 sequences are LNHDA and SQIVND (reference sequence). The ends were cut back, 7 bases at V and 3 bases at J, with 16 bases in the middle. CDR3 DNA sequence: TGTGCCAGTACCACCATCGGGCAGTTCAATCAGCCCCAGCATTTT. It translates to CASTTIGQFNQPQHF.

CDR3 in amino acids: CASSPNGNYGYTF. The CDR3 nucleotides read TGTGCCAGCAGCCCCAATGGTAACTATGGCTACACCTTC. The chain has TRBV9 and TRBJ1-2; D ambiguous. The CDR3 has 13 amino acids. With 4 bases removed from V and 1 base from J, the gap between germline ends came to 8 bases. Germline V CDR1 and CDR2: SGDLS, YYNGEE.

The genes are TRBV5-1 and TRBJ2-7; TRBD1 agrees at 11 bases. Losses at the gene ends were 4 bases for V and 4 bases for J; bases not matched to a gene: 4. CDR1 and CDR2 (germline): SGHRS, YFSETQ. CDR3 length: 14 residues. The DNA for the CDR3 is TGCGCCAGCAGCCTGGACAGGGGGCAATACGAGCAGTACTTC. Translation: CASSLDRGQYEQYF.

The genes are TRBV19 and TRBJ2-5, with D possibly being TRBD1 (6 bases). The CDR3 is 14 residues long. V gave up 5 bases and J gave up 4 bases, with 14 bases separating them. In germline, CDR1 is LNHDA, CDR2 SQIVND (reference sequence). The CDR3 region has the DNA TGTGCCAGTAGTGGGGGCCTCAGCGGAGAGACCCAGTACTTC. Translating it yields CASSGGLSGETQYF. The complete variable domain, with remaining parts taken from reference TRBV19 and TRBJ2-5, reads DGGITQSPKYLFRKEGQNVTLSCEQNLNHDAMYWYRQDPGQGLRLIYYSQIVNDFQKGDIAEGYSVSREKKESFPLTVTSAQKNPTAFYLCASSGGLSGETQYFGPGTRLLVL.

The J gene is TRBJ2-5, the V gene TRBV7-9, with TRBD2 matching 8 bases. Per germline, CDR1 SEHNR and CDR2 FQNEAQ (reference sequence). The CDR3 is 14 amino acids. V lost 6 bases to trimming and J lost 5 bases; unmatched junction nucleotides: 8. CDR3 in amino acids: CASRADGREETQYF. CDR3 coding DNA: TGTGCCAGCAGAGCGGACGGGAGGGAGGAGACCCAGTACTTC.

The rearrangement uses TRBV9 and TRBJ1-2; 8 bases match TRBD1. The CDR3 sequence is 15 residues long. V lost 2 bases and J lost 3; bases outside the gene matches: 6. From germline, CDR1 is SGDLS and CDR2 YYNGEE. CDR3 region: CASSVSGGEHYGYTF. The CDR3 region has the DNA TGTGCCAGCAGCGTTTCAGGGGGCGAGCACTATGGCTACACCTTC.

This chain connects TRBV2 to TRBJ1-6, with D perhaps matching TRBD1 (6 bases). V was trimmed by 6 bases and J by 7 bases, leaving 19 bases between them. The germline V gene encodes CDR1 SNHLY and CDR2 FYNNEI. This CDR3 comprises 16 residues. CDR3 DNA sequence: TGTGCCAGCAGCCCCCTGGCGGGGGGCCAGAATTCACCCCTCCACTTT. Translation: CASSPLAGGQNSPLHF.

The chain is built from TRBV4-1 and TRBJ1-1; D is uncertain. Germline CDR1 and CDR2: MGHRA and YSYEKL. Trimming pared 0 bases from V and 2 bases from J, leaving 10 bases between. The CDR3 spans 15 residues. CDR3 DNA sequence: TGCGCCAGCAGCCAAGAGAAACCAGGCAACACTGAAGCTTTCTTT. Translated: CASSQEKPGNTEAFF.

This chain uses TRBV29-1 with TRBJ1-2; D possibly corresponds to TRBD1 (5 bases). CDR3 size: 16 residues. Trimming stripped 6 bases from V and 0 bases from J, with 20 bases between. Germline V lookup: CDR1 SQVTM, CDR2 ANQGSEA. DNA for the CDR3: TGCAGCGTCGGCGACAGATCATACTCCGCTAACTATGGCTACACCTTC. This codes for CSVGDRSYSANYGYTF.

The chain is built from TRBV7-8 and TRBJ2-5; tentatively, D is TRBD2 (7 bases). The CDR3 runs 20 residues. V was trimmed by 2 bases and J by 10 bases, leaving 35 bases between them. In germline, CDR1 is SGHVS, CDR2 FQNEAQ. The CDR3 protein is CASSLRAGASGGPVVGDQYF. The CDR3 region has the DNA TGTGCCAGCAGCTTAAGGGCGGGGGCTAGCGGTGGGCCGGTGGTGGGGGACCAGTACTTC.

This sequence joins TRBV6-5 and TRBJ2-7; D gene unclear. Germline CDR1 is MNHEY and CDR2 is SVGAGI. The V end lost 0 bases, the J end lost 5 bases, and 11 bases lay between the germline ends. CDR3 length equals 14 residues. In DNA form, the CDR3 reads TGTGCCAGCAGTTACTCGTCTGGGTATGACGAGCAGTACTTC. Encoded protein: CASSYSSGYDEQYF.